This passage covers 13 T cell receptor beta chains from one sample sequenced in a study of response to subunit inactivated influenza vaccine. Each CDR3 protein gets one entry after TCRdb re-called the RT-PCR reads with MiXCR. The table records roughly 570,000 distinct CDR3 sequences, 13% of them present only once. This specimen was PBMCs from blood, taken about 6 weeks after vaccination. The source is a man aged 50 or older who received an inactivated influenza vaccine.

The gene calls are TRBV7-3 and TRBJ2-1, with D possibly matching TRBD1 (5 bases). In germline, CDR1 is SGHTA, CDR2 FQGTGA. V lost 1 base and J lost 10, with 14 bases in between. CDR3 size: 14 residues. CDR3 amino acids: CASSLIGVGDEQFF. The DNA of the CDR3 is TGTGCCAGCAGCTTAATAGGGGTAGGCGACGAGCAGTTCTTC.

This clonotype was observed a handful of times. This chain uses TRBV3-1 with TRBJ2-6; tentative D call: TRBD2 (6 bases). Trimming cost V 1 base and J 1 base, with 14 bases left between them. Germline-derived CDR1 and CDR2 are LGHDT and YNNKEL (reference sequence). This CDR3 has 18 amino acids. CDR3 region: CASSQAGTGKSGANVLTF. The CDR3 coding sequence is TGTGCCAGCAGCCAAGCCGGGACTGGGAAATCTGGGGCCAACGTCCTGACTTTC. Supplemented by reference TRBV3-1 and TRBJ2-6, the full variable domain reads DTAVSQTPKYLVTQMGNDKSIKCEQNLGHDTMYWYKQDSKKFLKIMFSYNNKELIINETVPNRFSPKSPDKAHLNLHINSLELGDSAVYFCASSQAGTGKSGANVLTFGAGSRLTVL.

In nucleotides, the CDR3 is TGTGCCTGGAGTCCGGGACCCTACACAGATACGCAGTATTTT. Its protein product is CAWSPGPYTDTQYF. V and J are TRBV30 and TRBJ2-3, with D perhaps TRBD1 or TRBD2 (5 bases each). The CDR3 sequence is 14 residues long. Germline lookup yields CDR1 GTSNPN and CDR2 SVGIG (reference sequence). The V gene lost 2 bases and the J gene lost 2 bases, with 11 bases spanning the gap. The full variable domain, with the rest looked up from reference TRBV30 and TRBJ2-3, is SQTIHQWPATLVQPVGSPLSLECTVEGTSNPNLYWYRQAAGRGLQLLFYSVGIGQISSEVPQNLSASRPQDRQFILSSKKLLLSDSGFYLCAWSPGPYTDTQYFGPGTRLTVL.

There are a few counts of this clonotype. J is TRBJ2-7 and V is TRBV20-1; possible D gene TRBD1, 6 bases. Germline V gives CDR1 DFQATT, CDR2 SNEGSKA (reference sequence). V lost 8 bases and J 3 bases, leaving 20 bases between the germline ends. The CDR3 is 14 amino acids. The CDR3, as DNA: TGCAGTATCTCTCAGGGGCGGATTAACTACGAGCAGTACTTC. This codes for CSISQGRINYEQYF.

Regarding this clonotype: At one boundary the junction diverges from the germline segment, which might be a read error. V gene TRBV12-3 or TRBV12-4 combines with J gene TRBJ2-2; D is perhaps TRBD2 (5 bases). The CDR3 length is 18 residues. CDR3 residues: CAISLALSWLANTGELFF. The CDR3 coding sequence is TGTGCCATCAGTTTAGCGCTAAGCTGGCTCGCGAACACCGGGGAGCTGTTTTTT.

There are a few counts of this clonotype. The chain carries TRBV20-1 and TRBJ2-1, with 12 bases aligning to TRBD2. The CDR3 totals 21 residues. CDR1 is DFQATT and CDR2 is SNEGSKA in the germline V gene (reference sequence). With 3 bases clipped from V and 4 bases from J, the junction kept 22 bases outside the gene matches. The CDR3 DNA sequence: TGCAGTGCTAGTACAACAGTGGACGGTCTAGCGGGAGGGACAAAGTACAATGAGCAGTTCTTC. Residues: CSASTTVDGLAGGTKYNEQFF.

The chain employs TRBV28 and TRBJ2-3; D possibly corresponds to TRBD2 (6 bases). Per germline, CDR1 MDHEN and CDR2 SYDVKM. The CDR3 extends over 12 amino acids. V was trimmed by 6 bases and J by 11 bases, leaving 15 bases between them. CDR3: CASRQTGTLQYF. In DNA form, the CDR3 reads TGTGCCAGCAGACAAACCGGGACTTTGCAGTATTTT.

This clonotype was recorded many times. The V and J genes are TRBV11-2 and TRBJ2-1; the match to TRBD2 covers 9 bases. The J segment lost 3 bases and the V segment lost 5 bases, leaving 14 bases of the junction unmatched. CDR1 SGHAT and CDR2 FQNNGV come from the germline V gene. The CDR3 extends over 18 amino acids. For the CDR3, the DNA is TGTGCCAGCAGCAAATTCATCGGTAGCGGGGGTAACTACAATGAGCAGTTCTTC. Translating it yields CASSKFIGSGGNYNEQFF.

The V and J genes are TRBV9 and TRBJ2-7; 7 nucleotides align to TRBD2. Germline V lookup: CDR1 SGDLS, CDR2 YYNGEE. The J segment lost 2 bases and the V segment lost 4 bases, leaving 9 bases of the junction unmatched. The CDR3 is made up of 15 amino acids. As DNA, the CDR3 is TGTGCCAGCAGCTCGGCCGCGGGGGAGGCCTACGAGCAGTACTTC. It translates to CASSSAAGEAYEQYF.

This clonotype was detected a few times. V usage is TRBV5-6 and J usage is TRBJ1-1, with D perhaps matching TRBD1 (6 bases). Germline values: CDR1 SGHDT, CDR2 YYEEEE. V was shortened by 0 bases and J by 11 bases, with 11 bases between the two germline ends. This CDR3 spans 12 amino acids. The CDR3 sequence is CASSLAAGVAFF. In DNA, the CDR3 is TGTGCCAGCAGCTTGGCGGCAGGGGTTGCTTTCTTT.

Here the CDR3 DNA reads TGCGCCAGCAGCCGCGGACAGGGGACCTTGAACACTGAAGCTTTCTTT. This sequence encodes CASSRGQGTLNTEAFF. This chain connects TRBV5-1 to TRBJ1-1; 9 bases are shared with TRBD1. Germline CDR1 is SGHRS and CDR2 is YFSETQ. V gave up 4 bases and J gave up 0 bases; unmatched junction bases: 7. The CDR3 contains 16 residues. Using reference TRBV5-1 and TRBJ1-1 for the parts outside the CDR3, the full variable domain is KAGVTQTPRYLIKTRGQQVTLSCSPISGHRSVSWYQQTPGQGLQFLFEYFSETQRNKGNFPGRFSGRQFSNSRSEMNVSTLELGDSALYLCASSRGQGTLNTEAFFGQGTRLTVV.

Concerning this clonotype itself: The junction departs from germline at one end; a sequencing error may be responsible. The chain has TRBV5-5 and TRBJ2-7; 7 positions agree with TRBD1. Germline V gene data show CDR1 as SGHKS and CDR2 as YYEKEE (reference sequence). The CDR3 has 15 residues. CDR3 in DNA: TGTGCCAGCACCTTGGGCCGGGACAGCACCTACGAGCAGTACTTC. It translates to CASTLGRDSTYEQYF.

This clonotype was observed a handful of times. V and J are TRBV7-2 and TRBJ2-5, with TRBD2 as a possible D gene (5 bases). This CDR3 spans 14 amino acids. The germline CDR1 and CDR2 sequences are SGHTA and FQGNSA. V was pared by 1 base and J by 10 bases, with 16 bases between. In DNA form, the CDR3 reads TGTGCCAGCAGCTTAGATTTGTTGGGTGGAGGCCAGTACTTC. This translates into CASSLDLLGGGQYF.